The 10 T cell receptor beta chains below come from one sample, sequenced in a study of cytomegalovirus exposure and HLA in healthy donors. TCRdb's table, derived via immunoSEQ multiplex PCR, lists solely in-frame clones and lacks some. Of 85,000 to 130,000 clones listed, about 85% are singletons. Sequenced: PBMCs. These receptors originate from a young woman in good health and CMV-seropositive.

The CDR3 DNA is TGTGCCAGCAGCGGGACAGTGGGTTACACCGGGGAGCTGTTTTTT. Translated: CASSGTVGYTGELFF. V and J are TRBV7-9 and TRBJ2-2, with 7 bases aligning to TRBD1. The germline V gene has CDR1 SEHNR and CDR2 FQNEAQ (reference sequence). The CDR3 extends over 15 amino acids. V dropped 5 bases and J dropped 3; count of bases not matched to a gene: 6. The full variable domain, completed using reference TRBV7-9 and TRBJ2-2, is DTGVSQNPRHKITKRGQNVTFRCDPISEHNRLYWYRQTLGQGPEFLTYFQNEAQLEKSRLLSDRFSAERPKGSFSTLEIQRTEQGDSAMYLCASSGTVGYTGELFFGEGSRLTVL.

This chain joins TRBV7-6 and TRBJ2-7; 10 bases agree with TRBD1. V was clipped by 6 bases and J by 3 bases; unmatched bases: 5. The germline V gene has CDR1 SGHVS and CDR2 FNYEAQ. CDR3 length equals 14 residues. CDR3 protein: CASSSGTGDYEQYF. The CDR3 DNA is TGTGCCAGCAGTTCCGGGACAGGGGACTACGAGCAGTACTTC. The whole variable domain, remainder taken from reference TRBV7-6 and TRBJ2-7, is GAGVSQSPRYKVTKRGQDVALRCDPISGHVSLYWYRQALGQGPEFLTYFNYEAQQDKSGLPNDRFSAERPEGSISTLTIQRTEQRDSAMYRCASSSGTGDYEQYFGPGTRLTVT.

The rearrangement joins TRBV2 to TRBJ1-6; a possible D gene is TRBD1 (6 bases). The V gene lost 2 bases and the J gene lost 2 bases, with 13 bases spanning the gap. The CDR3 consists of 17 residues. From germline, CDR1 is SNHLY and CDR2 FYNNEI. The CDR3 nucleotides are TGTGCCAGCAGTGAATTCGGGGGGCACCCCTATAATTCACCCCTCCACTTT. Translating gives CASSEFGGHPYNSPLHF.

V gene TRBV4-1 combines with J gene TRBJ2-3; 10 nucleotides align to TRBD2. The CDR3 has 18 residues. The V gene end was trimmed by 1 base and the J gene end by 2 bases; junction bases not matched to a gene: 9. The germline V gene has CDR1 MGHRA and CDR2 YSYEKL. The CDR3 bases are TGCGCCAGCAGCCAAGCAGGGATTAGCGGGGGGTACACAGATACGCAGTATTTT. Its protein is CASSQAGISGGYTDTQYF.

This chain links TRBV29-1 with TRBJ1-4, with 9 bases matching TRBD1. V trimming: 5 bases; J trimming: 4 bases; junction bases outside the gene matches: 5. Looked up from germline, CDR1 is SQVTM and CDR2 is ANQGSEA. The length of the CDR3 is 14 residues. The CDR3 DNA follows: TGCAGCGTTCGAGGACAGGGGAGTAATGAAAAACTGTTTTTT. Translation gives CSVRGQGSNEKLFF.

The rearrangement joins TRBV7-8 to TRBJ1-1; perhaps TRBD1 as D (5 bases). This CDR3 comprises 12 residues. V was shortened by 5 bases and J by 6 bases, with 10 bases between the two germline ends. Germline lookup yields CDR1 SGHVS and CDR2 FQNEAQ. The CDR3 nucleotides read TGTGCCAGCAGCCCAAGGGGATCTGAAGCTTTCTTT. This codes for CASSPRGSEAFF.

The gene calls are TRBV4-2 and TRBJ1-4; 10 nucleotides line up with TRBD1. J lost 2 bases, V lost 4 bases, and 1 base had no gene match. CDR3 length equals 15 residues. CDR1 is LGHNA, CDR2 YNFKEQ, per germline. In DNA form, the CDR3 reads TGTGCCAGCAGCCGACAGGGGGCGACTAATGAAAAACTGTTTTTT. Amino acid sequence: CASSRQGATNEKLFF.

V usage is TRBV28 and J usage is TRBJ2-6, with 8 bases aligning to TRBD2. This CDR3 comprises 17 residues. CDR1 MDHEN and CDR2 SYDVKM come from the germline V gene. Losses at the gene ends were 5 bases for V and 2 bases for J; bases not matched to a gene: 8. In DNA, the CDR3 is TGTGCCAGCAGTCCCTGGGCGGGGGGCGCTGGGGCCAACGTCCTGACTTTC. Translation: CASSPWAGGAGANVLTF.

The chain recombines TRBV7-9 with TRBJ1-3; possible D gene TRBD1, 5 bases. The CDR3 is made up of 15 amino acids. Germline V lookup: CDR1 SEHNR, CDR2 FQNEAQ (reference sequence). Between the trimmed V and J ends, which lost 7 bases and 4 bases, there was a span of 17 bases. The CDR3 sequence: CASIPGRVVGNTIYF. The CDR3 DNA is TGTGCCAGCATCCCTGGCAGGGTTGTCGGAAACACCATATATTTT.

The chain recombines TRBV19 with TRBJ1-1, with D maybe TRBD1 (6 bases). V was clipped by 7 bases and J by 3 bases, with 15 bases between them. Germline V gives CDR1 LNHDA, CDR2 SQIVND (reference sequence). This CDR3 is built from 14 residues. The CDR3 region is CASTVHEGDTEAFF. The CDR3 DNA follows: TGTGCCAGTACGGTTCACGAGGGGGACACTGAAGCTTTCTTT.